Shown below are 15 T cell receptor beta chains from a single sample sequenced in a study of shared clonotypes between healthy human individuals (dated by TCRdb to 2019 to 2021). The library was made by the immunoSEQ multiplex PCR assay. TCRdb mirrors the immuneACCESS table, restricted to in-frame sequences. Some clones are absent from its copies; in checked studies, under half trace to an unresolved V gene, and the reason for the others is unknown. The sample contains hundreds of thousands of clones, around three quarters of them found a single time. About 12% of the sample is in the top ten clones. Sample: PBMCs. These receptors originate from a woman between 35 and 50 years old in good health. Some clones in this sample may be carry-over from other donors' samples.

The V and J genes are TRBV27 and TRBJ2-1, with D possibly TRBD2 on 6 matching bases. The ends were cut back, 7 bases at V and 9 bases at J, with 25 bases in the middle. The CDR3 loop spans 16 amino acids. Germline V CDR1 and CDR2: MNHEY, SMNVEV (reference sequence). CDR3 region: CASTSYFRLAYPEQFF. Here the CDR3 DNA reads TGTGCCAGCACCTCCTATTTTAGGCTAGCGTATCCTGAGCAGTTCTTC.

The chain couples TRBV28 to TRBJ2-7, with TRBD2 matching 7 bases. J gave up 5 bases and V 2 bases, and 6 bases lay outside the gene matches. Germline V gene sequence: CDR1 MDHEN, CDR2 SYDVKM. This CDR3 is 14 amino acids long. The CDR3 DNA sequence: TGTGCCAGCAGTTTAAGGGGCGGGAGCGACGAGCAGTACTTC. Protein sequence: CASSLRGGSDEQYF.

The chain couples TRBV4-1 to TRBJ1-2, with 8 nucleotides matching TRBD1. This CDR3 comprises 16 residues. In germline, CDR1 is MGHRA, CDR2 YSYEKL. Losses at the gene ends were 0 bases for V and 3 bases for J; bases not matched to a gene: 6. The DNA of the CDR3 is TGCGCCAGCAGCCAAGATTACAGGGGGTACGACTATGGCTACACCTTC. Amino acid sequence: CASSQDYRGYDYGYTF.

The table lists this clone with a count of one. The rearrangement joins TRBV27 to TRBJ2-2; D may be TRBD2 (6 bases). The V gene lost 1 base and the J gene lost 4 bases, with 13 bases spanning the gap. The CDR3 is made up of 16 amino acids. Germline V gene sequence: CDR1 MNHEY, CDR2 SMNVEV (reference sequence). CDR3 in DNA: TGTGCCAGCAGTTTATTTCTCGGGCGGGGCACCGGGGAGCTGTTTTTT. The encoded protein is CASSLFLGRGTGELFF.

The CDR3 DNA reads as TGTGCCAGCAGCTTAGATTGGGGACTAGCGGGAGGGAGAGAGCAGTACTTC. It is translated as CASSLDWGLAGGREQYF. This sequence joins TRBV11-2 and TRBJ2-7, with TRBD2 matching 16 bases. The CDR3 has 17 amino acids. Germline lookup yields CDR1 SGHAT and CDR2 FQNNGV. V shed 0 bases and J 7 bases; nucleotides not matched to a gene: 6.

This clone was counted a few times. The CDR3 protein is CASTSSVSSYNEQFF. CDR3 in DNA: TGTGCCAGCACCAGTAGCGTATCATCCTACAATGAGCAGTTCTTC. The genes are TRBV28 and TRBJ2-1; possible D gene TRBD2, 5 bases. V was cut by 7 bases and J by 1 base, with 14 bases left in between. Germline CDR1 and CDR2: MDHEN and SYDVKM. CDR3 length equals 15 residues.

This rearrangement joins TRBV5-1 to TRBJ1-3, with 9 bases aligning to TRBD1. The CDR3 is made up of 15 amino acids. Germline V gives CDR1 SGHRS, CDR2 YFSETQ. V shed 4 bases, J shed 2 bases, and the junction held 4 bases outside the gene matches. Here the CDR3 DNA reads TGCGCCAGCAGCCAGACAGGGGGAACTGGAAACACCATATATTTT. Its translation is CASSQTGGTGNTIYF.

On this clone itself: Distinct nucleotide sequences in the sample also encode this CDR3. V gene TRBV5-4 combines with J gene TRBJ1-1; D uncertain. From germline, CDR1 is SGHNT and CDR2 YYREEE (reference sequence). V lost 0 bases and J 1 base, leaving 4 bases between the germline ends. CDR3 size: 13 residues. The CDR3 region has the DNA TGTGCCAGCAGCTTGGACAGGAACACTGAAGCTTTCTTT. Its translation is CASSLDRNTEAFF.

The chain is built from TRBV12-5 and TRBJ2-3; D could derive from TRBD1 or TRBD2 (6 bases each). The CDR3 is made up of 14 amino acids. Germline V gives CDR1 LGHNT, CDR2 FRNRAP. V lost 6 bases and J 7 bases, leaving 17 bases between the germline ends. The CDR3 DNA reads as TGTGCTAGTGGGCAGGGGACTGACAGTCATACGCAGTATTTT. The encoded protein is CASGQGTDSHTQYF.

This clone has at least ten counts. The chain recombines TRBV2 with TRBJ2-5; a possible D gene is TRBD2 (5 bases). With 9 bases removed from V and 4 bases from J, the gap between germline ends came to 21 bases. CDR1 and CDR2 from the germline V gene are SNHLY and FYNNEI. The CDR3 has 15 residues. The CDR3 region is CARALSGSGGETQYF. For the CDR3, the DNA is TGTGCCAGGGCCCTCTCGGGATCTGGTGGAGAGACCCAGTACTTC.

This clone was observed a handful of times. The chain is built from TRBV2 and TRBJ1-5; TRBD1 matches 8 bases. CDR3 size: 15 residues. Germline CDR1 is SNHLY and CDR2 is FYNNEI. With 4 bases clipped from V and 4 bases from J, the junction kept 6 bases outside the gene matches. CDR3: CASSAGRQGNQPQHF. The CDR3 DNA sequence: TGTGCCAGCAGTGCCGGGAGACAGGGGAATCAGCCCCAGCATTTT.

This clone occurred a few times. This chain links TRBV5-5 with TRBJ2-3, with D unclear. The CDR3 length is 14 residues. V was shortened by 0 bases and J by 0 bases, with 5 bases between the two germline ends. Germline CDR1 is SGHKS and CDR2 is YYEKEE (reference sequence). CDR3 region: CASSLASSTDTQYF. CDR3 nucleotide sequence: TGTGCCAGCAGCTTGGCCAGTAGCACAGATACGCAGTATTTT.

Details on this clone: Within the sample, other DNA sequences also encode this same CDR3. The V gene is TRBV6-5, the J gene TRBJ2-5; perhaps TRBD1 as D (5 bases). Germline CDR1 is MNHEY and CDR2 is SVGAGI. V gave up 2 bases and J gave up 1 base, with 5 bases separating them. The length of the CDR3 is 13 residues. In nucleotides, the CDR3 is TGTGCCAGCAGTTACAGGGGCCAAGAGACCCAGTACTTC. Amino acids: CASSYRGQETQYF.

CDR3 sequence (DNA): TGTGCCATCGGGAGGAAGGACTCTGGAAACACCATATATTTT. Protein sequence: CAIGRKDSGNTIYF. The chain has TRBV10-3 and TRBJ1-3, with no clear D. CDR3 length: 14 residues. Trimming cost V 8 bases and J 0 bases, with 11 bases left between them. Germline CDR1 reads ENHRY; CDR2 reads SYGVKD.

The gene calls are TRBV5-1 and TRBJ1-1; TRBD1 is a possible D gene (5 bases). CDR3 length equals 13 residues. Germline CDR1 is SGHRS and CDR2 is YFSETQ. The V end was cut by 2 bases, the J end by 6 bases, with 11 bases between. This CDR3 reads CASSLSPGAEAFF. The CDR3 nucleotides read TGCGCCAGCAGCTTATCCCCGGGGGCTGAAGCTTTCTTT.